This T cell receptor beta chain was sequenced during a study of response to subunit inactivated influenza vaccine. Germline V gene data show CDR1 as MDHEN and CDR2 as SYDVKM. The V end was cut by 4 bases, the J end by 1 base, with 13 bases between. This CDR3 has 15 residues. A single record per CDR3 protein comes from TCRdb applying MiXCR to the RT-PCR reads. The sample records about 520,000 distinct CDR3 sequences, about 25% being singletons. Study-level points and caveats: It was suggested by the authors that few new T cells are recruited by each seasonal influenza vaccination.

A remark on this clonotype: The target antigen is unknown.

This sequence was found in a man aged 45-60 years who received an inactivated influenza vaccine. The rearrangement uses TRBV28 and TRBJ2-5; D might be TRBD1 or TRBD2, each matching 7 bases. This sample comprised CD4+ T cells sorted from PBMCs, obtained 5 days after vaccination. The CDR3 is CASSSPGGVQETQYF. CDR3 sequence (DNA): TGTGCCAGCAGTTCCCCAGGGGGGGTCCAAGAGACCCAGTACTTC.